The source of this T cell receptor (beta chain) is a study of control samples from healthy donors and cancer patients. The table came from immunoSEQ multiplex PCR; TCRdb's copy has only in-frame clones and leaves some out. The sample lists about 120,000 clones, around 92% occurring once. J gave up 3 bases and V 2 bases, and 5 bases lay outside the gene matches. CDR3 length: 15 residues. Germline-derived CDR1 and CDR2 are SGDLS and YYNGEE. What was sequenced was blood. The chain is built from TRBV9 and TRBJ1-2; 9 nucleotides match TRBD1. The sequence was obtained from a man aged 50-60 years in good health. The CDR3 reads CASSVRQGGDYGYTF. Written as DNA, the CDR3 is TGTGCCAGCAGCGTCAGACAGGGGGGTGACTATGGCTACACCTTC.